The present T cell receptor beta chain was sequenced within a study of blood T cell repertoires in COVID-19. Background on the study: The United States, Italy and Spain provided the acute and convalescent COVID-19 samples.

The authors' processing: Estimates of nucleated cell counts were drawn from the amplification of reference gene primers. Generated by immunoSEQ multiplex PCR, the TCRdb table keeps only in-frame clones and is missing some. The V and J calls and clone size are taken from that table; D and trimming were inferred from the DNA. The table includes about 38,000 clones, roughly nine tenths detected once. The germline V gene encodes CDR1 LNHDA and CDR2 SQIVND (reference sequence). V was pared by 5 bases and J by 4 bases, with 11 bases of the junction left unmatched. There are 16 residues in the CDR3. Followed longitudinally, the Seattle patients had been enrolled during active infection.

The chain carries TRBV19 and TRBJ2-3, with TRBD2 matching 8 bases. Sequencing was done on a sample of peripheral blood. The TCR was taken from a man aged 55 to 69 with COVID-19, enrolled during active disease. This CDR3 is CASSPKGLVFADTQYF. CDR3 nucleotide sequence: TGTGCCAGTAGTCCTAAGGGACTAGTTTTCGCAGATACGCAGTATTTT.